Listed here are 13 T cell receptor beta chains from one sample, sequenced in a study of blood T cell repertoires in COVID-19. The table came from immunoSEQ multiplex PCR; TCRdb's copy has only in-frame clones and leaves some out. The sample contains tens of thousands of clones, around four fifths of which appear only once. The specimen was peripheral blood. These receptors all stem from a man older than 75 with active or convalescent COVID-19.

The gene calls are TRBV4-1 and TRBJ1-1; D possibly corresponds to TRBD1 (5 bases). The germline CDR1 and CDR2 sequences are MGHRA and YSYEKL. There are 15 residues in the CDR3. Trimming pared 0 bases from V and 6 bases from J, leaving 14 bases between. CDR3 sequence: CASSQDARGMAEAFF. DNA for the CDR3: TGCGCCAGCAGCCAAGATGCTCGGGGGATGGCTGAAGCTTTCTTT.

This clone was picked up one time. The chain carries TRBV3-1 (or the pseudogene TRBV3-2) and TRBJ2-1, with 12 bases fitting TRBD2. The germline V gene encodes CDR1 LGHDT and CDR2 YNNKEL (reference sequence). This CDR3 is 15 amino acids long. Trimming cost V 8 bases and J 0 bases; bases outside gene matches: 2. CDR3 region: CASGGLAGSYNEQFF. In DNA, the CDR3 is TGTGCCAGCGGGGGACTAGCGGGCTCCTACAATGAGCAGTTCTTC.

The rearrangement joins TRBV5-1 to TRBJ2-2; the D gene is possibly TRBD2 (6 bases). Trimming left V 0 bases short and J 1 base short, with 10 bases between. Germline V lookup: CDR1 SGHRS, CDR2 YFSETQ. The CDR3 length is 16 residues. CDR3 in amino acids: CASSLATGVNTGELFF. The CDR3, as DNA: TGCGCCAGCAGCTTGGCCACGGGGGTGAACACCGGGGAGCTGTTTTTT.

The chain carries TRBV7-8 and TRBJ2-3; D unresolved. V lost 4 bases and J lost 2, with 4 bases in between. The germline gives CDR1 SGHVS, CDR2 FQNEAQ. CDR3 length: 12 amino acids. The CDR3, as DNA: TGTGCCAGCAGCTCCATCACAGATACGCAGTATTTT. Protein product: CASSSITDTQYF.

The chain couples TRBV20-1 to TRBJ2-5; no firm D call. Deletions cut 6 bases from V and 3 bases from J, with 17 bases between. The CDR3 spans 14 residues. Per the germline V gene, CDR1 is DFQATT and CDR2 is SNEGSKA (reference sequence). The CDR3 spells CSASSPFGEETQYF. DNA for the CDR3: TGCAGTGCCAGTTCCCCTTTTGGAGAAGAGACCCAGTACTTC.

The chain is built from TRBV5-5 and TRBJ2-5, with no clear D. Germline values: CDR1 SGHKS, CDR2 YYEKEE (reference sequence). V lost 4 bases and J 4 bases, leaving 11 bases between the germline ends. There are 13 residues in the CDR3. DNA for the CDR3: TGTGCCAGCAGCCCATTTGGGCGAGAGACCCAGTACTTC. It specifies CASSPFGRETQYF.

Concerning this clone: Distinct nucleotide sequences in the sample also encode this CDR3. The chain links TRBV7-2 to TRBJ1-5; possibly TRBD1 for D (5 bases). Trimming removed 2 bases at V and 6 bases at J, with 8 bases between. This CDR3 is 13 amino acids long. CDR1 and CDR2 from the germline V gene are SGHTA and FQGNSA. CDR3: CASSLPGGQPQHF. For the CDR3, the DNA is TGTGCCAGCAGCTTACCGGGGGGTCAGCCCCAGCATTTT.

This chain links TRBV3-1 (or the pseudogene TRBV3-2) with TRBJ2-7; TRBD1 might be the D (5 bases). The CDR3 contains 13 residues. Germline V CDR1 and CDR2: LGHDT, YNNKEL (reference sequence). Trimming stripped 0 bases from V and 5 bases from J, with 8 bases between. This chain's CDR3 is CASSQDWGHEQYF. The CDR3 DNA reads as TGTGCCAGCAGCCAAGACTGGGGCCACGAGCAGTACTTC.

V is TRBV19 and J is TRBJ1-1; 7 positions agree with TRBD1. The CDR3 runs 14 residues. CDR1 is LNHDA, CDR2 SQIVND, per germline (reference sequence). V shed 9 bases and J 0 bases; nucleotides not matched to a gene: 7. DNA for the CDR3: TGTGCCAGCAAAATGACAGGGATGAACACTGAAGCTTTCTTT. Encoded protein: CASKMTGMNTEAFF.

J is TRBJ2-1 and V is TRBV3-1 (or the pseudogene TRBV3-2), with 8 nucleotides matching TRBD2. The CDR3 is 14 amino acids. V lost 1 base, J lost 9 bases, and 5 bases stayed unmatched. Germline assignment: CDR1 LGHDT and CDR2 YNNKEL (reference sequence). CDR3 amino acids: CASSQVGRAAEQFF. DNA for the CDR3: TGTGCCAGCAGCCAAGTCGGGAGGGCCGCTGAGCAGTTCTTC.

This chain joins TRBV3-1 (or the pseudogene TRBV3-2) and TRBJ2-5; 9 positions agree with TRBD2. The CDR3 covers 16 residues. The junction had 8 bases not matched to a gene; V was cut back by 2 bases and J by 4 bases. Looked up from germline, CDR1 is LGHDT and CDR2 is YNNKEL (reference sequence). CDR3 loop: CASSQFSGGLRETQYF. DNA of the CDR3: TGTGCCAGCAGCCAATTTAGCGGGGGCCTCCGAGAGACCCAGTACTTC.

The V and J genes are TRBV28 and TRBJ2-3, with TRBD2 matching over 7 bases. The length of the CDR3 is 18 residues. Losses at the gene ends were 4 bases for V and 0 bases for J; bases not matched to a gene: 13. Germline CDR1 MDHEN, CDR2 SYDVKM. CDR3 coding DNA: TGTGCCAGCAGTTCCAACCCCACAGTGGGACTAAGCACAGATACGCAGTATTTT. Translated: CASSSNPTVGLSTDTQYF.

J is TRBJ2-7 and V is TRBV10-1, with D perhaps matching TRBD1 (5 bases). Trimming left V 0 bases short and J 10 bases short, with 13 bases between. Germline assignment: CDR1 WNHNN and CDR2 SYGVQD (reference sequence). The CDR3 spans 13 residues. CDR3 loop: CASSESTGPEQYF. In DNA form, the CDR3 reads TGCGCCAGCAGTGAGTCAACAGGCCCAGAACAGTACTTC.